Listed below are T cell receptor beta chains from one sample, sequenced in a study of T cells in localized non-small cell lung cancer. Produced via immunoSEQ multiplex PCR; TCRdb's table is partial and in-frame only. The data hold 60,000 to 75,000 clones, with about 83% observed a single time. The material was peripheral blood, obtained before any cancer treatment. The receptors come from a female donor of 60 years or more with stage I lung adenocarcinoma. CDR3s include the opening cysteine and the closing phenylalanine or tryptophan. The order of the fields is clone size, D gene, V gene, J gene, CDR3 DNA, CDR3 protein. A D gene is named only where the DNA matches it firmly. Size values are once, few and many counts, or a class for expanded clones, and some rows have none.

-	-	TRBV28	TRBJ1-5	TGTGCCAGCAGTCCCAGCCGTGGGGGGCGAGGCCAGCCCCAGCATTTT	CASSPSRGGRGQPQHF
once	-	TRBV9	TRBJ1-3	TGTGCCAGCAGCGTAGGCTCTGGAAACACCATATATTTT	CASSVGSGNTIYF
-	-	TRBV5-6	TRBJ1-4	TGTGCCAGCAGCCATGACCGAGCTGAAAAACTGTTTTTT	CASSHDRAEKLFF
-	TRBD1	TRBV19	TRBJ1-2	TGTGCCAGTAGTATCTCCGGGACAGGGGGCGCGTATGGCTACACCTTC	CASSISGTGGAYGYTF
-	-	TRBV7-9	TRBJ2-1	TGTGCCAGCAGCTTCGGACAAGAACAGTTCTTC	CASSFGQEQFF
-	-	TRBV11-2	TRBJ2-3	TGTGCCAGCAGCTTAGATCGGACAACGGATACGCAGTATTTT	CASSLDRTTDTQYF
-	-	TRBV19	TRBJ2-3	TGTGCCACTAAGGTAGGGGGGGCAGATACGCAGTATTTT	CATKVGGADTQYF
-	-	TRBV11-2	TRBJ1-4	TGTGCCAGCAGCACACCAAGGGGCGGTGAAAAACTGTTTTTT	CASSTPRGGEKLFF
-	-	TRBV13	TRBJ1-2	TGTGCCAGCAGCTTCGACAGAATGAGATCTGGCTACACCTTC	CASSFDRMRSGYTF
-	-	TRBV28	TRBJ1-2	TGTGCCAGCAGTCTCCTTTTGGGCGGCTACACCTTC	CASSLLLGGYTF
-	TRBD2	TRBV30	TRBJ2-7	TGTGCCTGGAGTGTACTAATGGCTAGCGGGAGGGTCCCCTACGAGCAGTACTTC	CAWSVLMASGRVPYEQYF
-	-	TRBV18	TRBJ2-5	TGTGCCAGCTCACCAGGGCTGGGGGAGACCCAGTACTTC	CASSPGLGETQYF